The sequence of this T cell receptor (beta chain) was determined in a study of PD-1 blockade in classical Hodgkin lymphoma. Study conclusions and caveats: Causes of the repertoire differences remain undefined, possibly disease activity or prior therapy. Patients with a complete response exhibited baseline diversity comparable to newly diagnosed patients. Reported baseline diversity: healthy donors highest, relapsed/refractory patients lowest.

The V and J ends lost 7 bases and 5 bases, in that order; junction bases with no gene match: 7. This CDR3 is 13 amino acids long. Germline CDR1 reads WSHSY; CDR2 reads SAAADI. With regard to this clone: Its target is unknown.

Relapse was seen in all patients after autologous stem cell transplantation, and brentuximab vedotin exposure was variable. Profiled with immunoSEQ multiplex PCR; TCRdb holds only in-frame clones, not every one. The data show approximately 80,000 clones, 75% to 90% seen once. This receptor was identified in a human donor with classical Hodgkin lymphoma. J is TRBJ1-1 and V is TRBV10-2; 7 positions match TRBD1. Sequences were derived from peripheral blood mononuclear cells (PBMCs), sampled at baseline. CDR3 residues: CASKTGEKTEAFF. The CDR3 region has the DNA TGCGCCAGCAAAACAGGGGAGAAGACTGAAGCTTTCTTT.